These 21 T cell receptor beta chains share one sample of origin, sequenced in a study of cytomegalovirus exposure and HLA in healthy donors. It was with 60 Vbeta and 13 Jbeta primers that the PCR ran. TCRdb's table, derived via immunoSEQ multiplex PCR, lists solely in-frame clones and lacks some. The table lists under 300,000 clones, roughly four fifths of them singletons, with about 8% in the top ten. The sample taken for sequencing was PBMCs. The receptors were sampled from a woman aged 55-69 years in good health and CMV-seropositive.

The CDR3 bases are TGTGCCAGCAGCTTAGAAACAGGGGCCTACGAGCAGTACTTC. It specifies CASSLETGAYEQYF. The chain uses TRBV11-2 and TRBJ2-7, with 7 bases aligning to TRBD1. Trimming removed 0 bases from V and 2 bases from J; junction bases left unmatched: 1. In germline, CDR1 is SGHAT, CDR2 FQNNGV. The CDR3 runs 14 residues.

The chain links TRBV5-4 to TRBJ2-7; the D gene is possibly TRBD2 (6 bases). There are 13 residues in the CDR3. Trimming removed 3 bases at V and 6 bases at J, with 13 bases between. Germline loops: CDR1 SGHNT, CDR2 YYREEE (reference sequence). The CDR3 sequence is CASSWDSTSEQYF. Here the CDR3 DNA reads TGTGCCAGCAGCTGGGACTCTACTTCCGAGCAGTACTTC.

The V and J genes are TRBV6-6 and TRBJ2-1; 8 bases are shared with TRBD2. Germline CDR1 MNHNY, CDR2 SVGAGI (reference sequence). CDR3 length: 16 amino acids. Trimming took 2 bases from V and 2 from J; bases not matched to a gene: 5. CDR3 residues: CASSYTSGSTYNEQFF. The CDR3, as DNA: TGTGCCAGCAGTTACACCAGCGGGAGCACCTACAATGAGCAGTTCTTC.

The V and J genes are TRBV10-2 and TRBJ2-7; D gene uncertain. The CDR3 totals 13 residues. CDR1 is WSHSY, CDR2 SAAADI, per germline. The V end lost 6 bases, the J end lost 6 bases, and 15 bases lay between the germline ends. The CDR3 sequence is CASRLSPVSEQYF. The CDR3 bases are TGCGCCAGCAGACTGAGCCCTGTTTCCGAGCAGTACTTC.

This clone was seen a few times. The chain couples TRBV19 to TRBJ2-5, with D tentatively TRBD1 (5 bases). The CDR3 is made up of 14 amino acids. The germline CDR1 and CDR2 sequences are LNHDA and SQIVND (reference sequence). The V gene lost 2 bases and the J gene lost 0 bases, with 7 bases spanning the gap. The CDR3, as DNA: TGTGCCAGTAGTATAACAGGAAACCAAGAGACCCAGTACTTC. Its translation: CASSITGNQETQYF.

This clone has only a few counts. The chain employs TRBV5-4 and TRBJ2-3; 9 bases match TRBD2. CDR3 length: 17 residues. Germline CDR1 reads SGHNT; CDR2 reads YYREEE (reference sequence). V lost 0 bases to trimming and J lost 2 bases; unmatched junction nucleotides: 7. CDR3 amino acids: CASSLGWSSGVTDTQYF. In nucleotides, the CDR3 is TGTGCCAGCAGCTTGGGTTGGTCTAGCGGGGTCACAGATACGCAGTATTTT.

As for this clone: In the same sample, other DNA sequences code for this CDR3. The chain employs TRBV27 and TRBJ2-5; TRBD2 aligns across 11 bases. CDR1 and CDR2 from the germline V gene are MNHEY and SMNVEV (reference sequence). The junction had 3 bases not matched to a gene; V was cut back by 5 bases and J by 1 base. The CDR3 is 15 amino acids. The CDR3 DNA is TGTGCCAGCAGTCCGCTAGCGGGAGGCCAAGAGACCCAGTACTTC. It yields the protein CASSPLAGGQETQYF.

The chain employs TRBV6-5 and TRBJ1-2, with a tentative D call TRBD1 (6 bases). CDR1 is MNHEY, CDR2 SVGAGI, per germline. V was shortened by 7 bases and J by 2 bases, with 11 bases between the two germline ends. The CDR3 totals 13 residues. CDR3 sequence: CASKIGQNYGYTF. As DNA, the CDR3 is TGTGCCAGCAAAATCGGACAGAACTATGGCTACACCTTC.

The chain is built from TRBV9 and TRBJ2-5; TRBD2 aligns across 9 bases. V dropped 4 bases and J dropped 4; count of bases not matched to a gene: 5. The CDR3 length is 14 residues. Germline V CDR1 and CDR2: SGDLS, YYNGEE. The chain's CDR3 is CASSTGTSPETQYF. In nucleotides, the CDR3 is TGTGCCAGCAGCACTGGGACTAGCCCAGAGACCCAGTACTTC. Using reference TRBV9 and TRBJ2-5 for the parts outside the CDR3, the full variable domain is DSGVTQTPKHLITATGQRVTLRCSPRSGDLSVYWYQQSLDQGLQFLIQYYNGEERAKGNILERFSAQQFPDLHSELNLSSLELGDSALYFCASSTGTSPETQYFGPGTRLLVL.

The genes are TRBV19 and TRBJ1-5; D call uncertain. The germline CDR1 and CDR2 sequences are LNHDA and SQIVND (reference sequence). The CDR3 length is 15 residues. Deletions cut 3 bases from V and 4 bases from J, with 13 bases between. CDR3 region: CASSIYSGPNQPQHF. DNA for the CDR3: TGTGCCAGTAGTATTTATAGCGGACCGAATCAGCCCCAGCATTTT.

Concerning this clone itself: At one of its ends the junction is not consistent with the germline gene, which may arise from a read error. The chain is built from TRBV7-9 and TRBJ1-5; 7 bases match TRBD1. Germline V CDR1 and CDR2: SEHNR, FQNEAQ (reference sequence). This CDR3 spans 15 amino acids. The CDR3 here is CSSSLASGTVQPQHF. The CDR3 DNA reads TGTTCCAGCAGCTTAGCATCCGGGACAGTTCAGCCCCAGCATTTT.

The chain is built from TRBV4-2 and TRBJ2-7, with TRBD1 matching over 8 bases. CDR1 is LGHNA, CDR2 YNFKEQ, per germline. Unmatched junction bases numbered 7, after V lost 5 bases and J lost 4 bases. The CDR3 totals 14 residues. CDR3 region: CASSTQTGDYEQYF. The CDR3, as DNA: TGTGCCAGCAGCACTCAGACAGGGGATTACGAGCAGTACTTC.

The rearrangement joins TRBV6-1 to TRBJ2-7; 7 bases align to TRBD1. CDR1 is MNHNS, CDR2 SASEGT, per germline. V dropped 6 bases and J dropped 5; count of bases not matched to a gene: 4. This CDR3 region has 12 residues. CDR3 bases: TGTGCCAGCAGACGAGGACAGGACGAGCAGTACTTC. This gives the protein CASRRGQDEQYF.

The rearrangement joins TRBV19 to TRBJ1-3, with D maybe TRBD1 (6 bases). The CDR3 runs 16 residues. Trimming shortened V by 9 bases and J by 0 bases, and 18 bases separated the two germline ends. The V gene's germline CDR1 is LNHDA and CDR2 SQIVND (reference sequence). The CDR3 loop is CASWTASHFSGNTIYF. CDR3 nucleotide sequence: TGTGCCAGCTGGACAGCCAGCCACTTCTCTGGAAACACCATATATTTT.

This clone occurred a few times. V gene TRBV11-2 combines with J gene TRBJ1-2; 8 nucleotides match TRBD1. This CDR3 is built from 14 residues. CDR1 is SGHAT and CDR2 is FQNNGV in the germline V gene. J was trimmed by 2 bases and V by 5 bases; bases with no gene match: 4. DNA for the CDR3: TGTGCCAGCAGCCGACAGGGGCCCAACTATGGCTACACCTTC. This codes for CASSRQGPNYGYTF. Supplemented by reference TRBV11-2 and TRBJ1-2, the full variable domain reads EAGVAQSPRYKIIEKRQSVAFWCNPISGHATLYWYQQILGQGPKLLIQFQNNGVVDDSQLPKDRFSAERLKGVDSTLKIQPAKLEDSAVYLCASSRQGPNYGYTFGSGTRLTVV.

This clone occurred a few times. V usage is TRBV7-2 and J usage is TRBJ2-7; 7 bases fit TRBD2. CDR1 is SGHTA, CDR2 FQGNSA, per germline. The CDR3 sequence is 14 residues long. The trim removed 5 bases at V and 7 bases at J, leaving 11 bases unmatched. Here the CDR3 DNA reads TGTGCCAGCAGCCCGAGGACTCGAGCGGGAGAGCAGTACTTC. Protein product: CASSPRTRAGEQYF.

The chain carries TRBV27 and TRBJ1-1, with unresolved D. Trimming pared 3 bases from V and 0 bases from J, leaving 8 bases between. The CDR3 has 14 residues. CDR1 is MNHEY, CDR2 SMNVEV, per germline (reference sequence). The CDR3 DNA reads as TGTGCCAGCAGTTTGGGCGGGGTGAACACTGAAGCTTTCTTT. Amino acid sequence: CASSLGGVNTEAFF.

The V and J genes are TRBV5-1 and TRBJ2-1; D unresolved. The CDR3 runs 12 residues. In germline, CDR1 is SGHRS, CDR2 YFSETQ. V was clipped by 6 bases and J by 9 bases, with 13 bases between them. CDR3 in amino acids: CASKYSLGEQFF. CDR3 in DNA: TGCGCCAGCAAATACTCGCTCGGTGAGCAGTTCTTC.

The CDR3 region has the DNA TGTGCCAGCAGCCCTTGGGACAGATTCTATGGCTACACCTTC. It specifies CASSPWDRFYGYTF. The chain is built from TRBV9 and TRBJ1-2; 7 positions match TRBD1. The CDR3 has 14 residues. V gave up 4 bases and J gave up 4 bases; unmatched junction bases: 7. Germline V gene lookup returns CDR1 SGDLS and CDR2 YYNGEE.

This chain uses TRBV28 with TRBJ2-2, with 7 nucleotides matching TRBD1. CDR1 and CDR2 from the germline V gene are MDHEN and SYDVKM. The length of the CDR3 is 14 residues. V was clipped by 6 bases and J by 5 bases; unmatched bases: 6. The CDR3 nucleotides read TGTGCCAGCAGAATATCAGGGGGAACCGGGGAGCTGTTTTTT. Protein: CASRISGGTGELFF.

This chain joins TRBV7-8 and TRBJ2-7, with D perhaps matching TRBD1 (5 bases). V shed 3 bases and J shed 0 bases, with 15 bases lying between them. The germline V gene encodes CDR1 SGHVS and CDR2 FQNEAQ. This CDR3 is 16 amino acids long. CDR3 nucleotides: TGTGCCAGCAGCTTGTCCCGACAGCAAAGCTCCTACGAGCAGTACTTC. Amino acid sequence: CASSLSRQQSSYEQYF.